This passage covers 10 T cell receptor beta chains from one sample sequenced in a study of control samples from healthy donors and cancer patients. Using immunoSEQ multiplex PCR, the repertoire was profiled, and TCRdb retains in-frame clones only, with some absent. The sample consists of approximately 210,000 clones, around 90% of them appearing once. Sequencing used blood. These receptors were taken from a man aged 25-40 years in good health.

The V and J genes are TRBV7-8 and TRBJ1-2; a possible D gene is TRBD1 (5 bases). V was pared by 1 base and J by 4 bases, with 10 bases between. The CDR3 contains 14 residues. Germline V gene data show CDR1 as SGHVS and CDR2 as FQNEAQ. The CDR3 region has the DNA TGTGCCAGCAGCTTAGGCAGGGTTAGCTATGGCTACACCTTC. Translating gives CASSLGRVSYGYTF.

V gene TRBV27 combines with J gene TRBJ1-6; weak D call: TRBD1 (5 bases). Looked up from germline, CDR1 is MNHEY and CDR2 is SMNVEV (reference sequence). The V and J ends lost 5 bases and 7 bases respectively, with 9 bases between them. This CDR3 spans 13 amino acids. The CDR3 loop is CASSIPGNSPLHF. For the CDR3, the DNA is TGTGCCAGCAGTATTCCAGGGAATTCACCCCTCCACTTT.

J is TRBJ2-7 and V is TRBV5-5, with D unclear. CDR3 length equals 12 residues. V shed 1 base and J shed 5 bases, with 7 bases lying between them. Germline-derived CDR1 and CDR2 are SGHKS and YYEKEE (reference sequence). Here the CDR3 reads CASSLLVDEQYF. Here the CDR3 DNA reads TGTGCCAGCAGCTTGCTGGTTGACGAGCAGTACTTC.

With respect to this clone: Because the CDR3's place on the DNA is in doubt, the DNA is left out and the CDR3 is given as listed by TCRdb. J is TRBJ1-5 and V is TRBV5-1. Per the germline V gene, CDR1 is SGHRS and CDR2 is YFSETQ. The CDR3 sequence runs 15 residues, both termini included. The CDR3 loop reads CASSLTFGGDQPQHF.

The chain joins TRBV4-1 to TRBJ1-1, with 7 bases identical to TRBD1. From germline, CDR1 is MGHRA and CDR2 YSYEKL. The CDR3 runs 15 residues. J gave up 4 bases and V 2 bases, and 7 bases lay outside the gene matches. The CDR3 DNA reads TGCGCCAGCAGCCAACCCTCACAGGGGCCCACTGAAGCTTTCTTT. As protein: CASSQPSQGPTEAFF.

The chain combines TRBV11-2 with TRBJ2-3; 8 bases match TRBD2. CDR3 length equals 17 residues. V trimming: 1 base; J trimming: 2 bases; junction bases outside the gene matches: 8. Looked up from germline, CDR1 is SGHAT and CDR2 is FQNNGV. CDR3 in amino acids: CASSLGGAGGYTDTQYF. CDR3 in DNA: TGTGCCAGCAGCTTAGGGGGTGCGGGGGGATACACAGATACGCAGTATTTT.

V and J are TRBV5-5 and TRBJ1-2; 8 nucleotides match TRBD1. This CDR3 spans 15 amino acids. The ends lost 4 bases at V and 7 bases at J; junction bases unmatched: 12. CDR1 is SGHKS and CDR2 is YYEKEE in the germline V gene (reference sequence). CDR3 bases: TGTGCCAGCAGCATGGACAGGGTAGGGGTTGGTGGCTACACCTTC. As protein: CASSMDRVGVGGYTF.

The sample holds one count of this clone. This chain links TRBV2 with TRBJ1-6, with a possible D match to TRBD1 (5 bases). V dropped 1 base and J dropped 6 bases, with 10 bases sitting between them. The CDR3 is made up of 15 amino acids. The germline V gene has CDR1 SNHLY and CDR2 FYNNEI. CDR3 DNA: TGTGCCAGCAGTGAAGTCGGGGGACCTAATTCACCCCTCCACTTT. This encodes CASSEVGGPNSPLHF.

The V call is TRBV6-6, the J call TRBJ2-1; 7 bases fit TRBD1. The length of the CDR3 is 15 residues. The V gene end was trimmed by 6 bases and the J gene end by 4 bases; junction bases not matched to a gene: 9. Looked up from germline, CDR1 is MNHNY and CDR2 is SVGAGI (reference sequence). Written as DNA, the CDR3 is TGTGCCAGCAGCAACGGGCAGGGGGATTACAATGAGCAGTTCTTC. The encoded protein is CASSNGQGDYNEQFF.

The chain couples TRBV13 to TRBJ1-1, with D perhaps TRBD1 (5 bases). Germline V gene lookup returns CDR1 PRHDT and CDR2 FYEKMQ (reference sequence). This CDR3 has 16 amino acids. V lost 1 base, J lost 0 bases, and 12 bases lay in between. This CDR3 reads CASSLDNGGLNTEAFF. As DNA, the CDR3 is TGTGCCAGCAGCTTAGATAACGGGGGTTTGAACACTGAAGCTTTCTTT.